The entry below gives a single TCR beta chain sequence along with its context. Its specificity is unknown. This entry belongs to a study of cytomegalovirus exposure and HLA in healthy donors. Overall study context: Caucasian-associated ancestry cluster membership applied to 75% to 85% of around 400 genotyped donors. Study results and caveats: When analyzed later, the rates of TCR association showed variation by HLA locus, with DRB1 the most and HLA-C the fewest. There were 150 to 200 TCR beta chains listed as cytomegalovirus-associated. Presence/absence analyses supposed approximately even sequencing depth among donors.

Use of 60 Vbeta and 13 Jbeta primers characterized the PCR. Some clones are missing from TCRdb's copy, which holds only in-frame ones; the method was immunoSEQ multiplex PCR. Among approximately 190,000 clones listed, about 90% were seen once. V gave up 3 bases and J gave up 15 bases, with 13 bases separating them. The germline V gene encodes CDR1 SGHDT and CDR2 YYEEEE. The CDR3 sequence is 11 residues long. This sequence originates from a boy aged 2 to 10 in good health and CMV-seronegative. Sample: PBMCs. The V call is TRBV5-6, the J call TRBJ2-1, with TRBD1 as a possible D gene (6 bases). CDR3 sequence: CASSYGRTAFF. The DNA of the CDR3 is TGTGCCAGCAGCTATGGACGGACAGCGTTCTTC.